This T cell receptor beta chain is from a study of blood T cell repertoires in COVID-19. Study summary: There were acute and convalescent COVID-19 samples, and they came from the United States, Italy and Spain.

Original data processing: Counts of nucleated cells, estimated from reference gene primer amplification, were obtained. Produced via immunoSEQ multiplex PCR; TCRdb's table is partial and in-frame only. The V and J calls and clone size are taken from that table; D and trimming were inferred from the DNA. The sample comprises 200,000 or so clones, 80% to 90% of which are singletons, and about 10% rests with the top ten. The V gene's germline CDR1 is LNHNV and CDR2 YYDKDF (reference sequence). The CDR3 has 15 amino acids. V trimming: 3 bases; J trimming: 0 bases; junction bases outside the gene matches: 5.

Sample: peripheral blood. The rearrangement uses TRBV15 and TRBJ2-7; 7 bases line up with TRBD1. The source of this sequence is a woman older than 75 with acute or convalescent COVID-19. CDR3 nucleotides: TGTGCCACCAGCAGCGACCCAGGGGGCTCCTACGAGCAGTACTTC. Protein sequence: CATSSDPGGSYEQYF. Full variable domain (rest looked up from reference TRBV15 and TRBJ2-7): DAMVIQNPRYQVTQFGKPVTLSCSQTLNHNVMYWYQQKSSQAPKLLFHYYDKDFNNEADTPDNFQSRRPNTSFCFLDIRSPGLGDTAMYLCATSSDPGGSYEQYFGPGTRLTVT.